This is a list of T cell receptor beta chains from one sample in a study of T cell repertoires in cytomegalovirus infection. TCRdb reprocessed the reads with MiXCR, giving one entry per CDR3 protein. The table shows around 710,000 distinct CDR3 sequences, with almost 30% occurring only once. These receptors are not linked to any known antigen. Source: cultured CD8+ T cells from PBMCs, taken from culture after CMV antigen stimulation. The receptors were gathered from a human donor in good health (CMV status not recorded). Some clones in this sample may be carry-over from other donors' samples. The CDR3 runs from the conserved cysteine through the conserved F or W. The D gene is left open where the match is weak. The listing skips clone size in some rows; elsewhere it reads once, few, many or a size class.

v_gene: TRBV12-3/TRBV12-4; d_gene: TRBD1; j_gene: TRBJ1-2; abundance: few; CDR3aa: CASSAPGQARRGYTF; CDR3nt: TGTGCCAGCAGTGCCCCGGGACAGGCGAGGCGTGGCTACACCTTC
v_gene: TRBV2; d_gene: -; j_gene: TRBJ1-3; abundance: few; CDR3aa: CASSELPSGNTIYF; CDR3nt: TGTGCCAGCAGTGAGTTGCCCTCTGGAAACACCATATATTTT
v_gene: TRBV19; d_gene: -; j_gene: TRBJ1-2; abundance: -; CDR3aa: CASSVDSRYGYTF; CDR3nt: TGTGCCAGTAGCGTGGACAGCCGTTATGGCTACACCTTC
v_gene: TRBV6-6; d_gene: -; j_gene: TRBJ1-4; abundance: -; CDR3aa: CASSYSRSGWEKLFF; CDR3nt: TGTGCCAGCAGTTACTCGCGGTCGGGTTGGGAAAAACTGTTTTTT
v_gene: TRBV12-3/TRBV12-4; d_gene: -; j_gene: TRBJ2-3; abundance: -; CDR3aa: CASILGRGGDTQYF; CDR3nt: TGTGCCAGCATCCTCGGCCGCGGTGGAGATACGCAGTATTTT
v_gene: TRBV9; d_gene: -; j_gene: TRBJ1-4; abundance: -; CDR3aa: CASSVGSGAGDEKLFF; CDR3nt: TGTGCCAGCAGCGTAGGATCGGGGGCCGGGGATGAAAAACTGTTTTTT
v_gene: TRBV6-1; d_gene: -; j_gene: TRBJ1-2; abundance: many; CDR3aa: CASSPQPTLNYGYTF; CDR3nt: TGTGCCAGCAGTCCTCAGCCAACCCTTAACTATGGCTACACCTTC
v_gene: TRBV29-1; d_gene: -; j_gene: TRBJ2-6; abundance: -; CDR3aa: CSVEDEQGPSGANVLTF; CDR3nt: TGCAGCGTTGAAGATGAGCAGGGACCCTCTGGGGCCAACGTCCTGACTTTC
v_gene: TRBV27; d_gene: -; j_gene: TRBJ2-3; abundance: -; CDR3aa: CASRAGGHTDTQYF; CDR3nt: TGTGCCAGCAGAGCTGGGGGGCACACAGATACGCAGTATTTT
v_gene: TRBV27; d_gene: -; j_gene: TRBJ2-2; abundance: -; CDR3aa: CASSFRVGSTGELFF; CDR3nt: TGTGCCAGCAGTTTCCGTGTAGGGAGCACCGGGGAGCTGTTTTTT
v_gene: TRBV27; d_gene: TRBD1; j_gene: TRBJ1-2; abundance: -; CDR3aa: CASGMTGTVYGYTF; CDR3nt: TGTGCCAGCGGGATGACCGGGACAGTCTATGGCTACACCTTC
v_gene: TRBV5-4; d_gene: -; j_gene: TRBJ1-1; abundance: -; CDR3aa: CASSFWGSTEAFF; CDR3nt: TGTGCCAGCAGCTTTTGGGGGTCCACTGAAGCTTTCTTT
v_gene: TRBV18; d_gene: -; j_gene: TRBJ1-1; abundance: -; CDR3aa: CASSPDRIRGNTEAFF; CDR3nt: TGTGCCAGCTCACCAGACAGGATTAGGGGGAACACTGAAGCTTTCTTT
v_gene: TRBV29-1; d_gene: -; j_gene: TRBJ2-7; abundance: few; CDR3aa: CSVDGFVGQFVRGEQYF; CDR3nt: TGCAGCGTGGACGGGTTCGTAGGACAGTTCGTCCGAGGCGAGCAGTACTTC
v_gene: TRBV4-2; d_gene: -; j_gene: TRBJ2-3; abundance: -; CDR3aa: CASSQDSTQDFTDTQYF; CDR3nt: TGTGCCAGCAGCCAAGATTCGACTCAAGACTTCACAGATACGCAGTATTTT
v_gene: TRBV4-3; d_gene: TRBD2; j_gene: TRBJ2-2; abundance: few; CDR3aa: CASSQDRRGGTGELFF; CDR3nt: TGCGCCAGCAGCCAAGATAGGCGGGGGGGCACCGGGGAGCTGTTTTTT
v_gene: TRBV14; d_gene: -; j_gene: TRBJ1-1; abundance: -; CDR3aa: CASSKLEGDGTEAFF; CDR3nt: TGTGCCAGCAGCAAACTAGAGGGGGACGGTACTGAAGCTTTCTTT
v_gene: TRBV9; d_gene: -; j_gene: TRBJ2-5; abundance: -; CDR3aa: CASSQTGLQETQYF; CDR3nt: TGTGCCAGCAGCCAGACAGGCCTCCAAGAGACCCAGTACTTC
v_gene: TRBV12-3/TRBV12-4; d_gene: -; j_gene: TRBJ1-1; abundance: few; CDR3aa: CASSEQGMNTEAFF; CDR3nt: TGTGCCAGCAGTGAACAGGGAATGAACACTGAAGCTTTCTTT
v_gene: TRBV6-1; d_gene: TRBD2; j_gene: TRBJ2-7; abundance: -; CDR3aa: CASSLVAGIYEQYF; CDR3nt: TGTGCCAGCTCTCTAGTAGCGGGGATCTACGAGCAGTACTTC
v_gene: TRBV2; d_gene: TRBD1; j_gene: TRBJ1-6; abundance: -; CDR3aa: CASGNDREGSPLHF; CDR3nt: TGTGCCAGCGGTAACGACAGGGAAGGTTCACCCCTCCACTTT
v_gene: TRBV7-9; d_gene: TRBD1; j_gene: TRBJ1-6; abundance: -; CDR3aa: CASSGTGGYSSYNSPLHF; CDR3nt: TGTGCCAGCAGCGGGACAGGGGGCTACAGCTCCTATAATTCACCCCTCCACTTT